This TCR beta chain was sequenced during a study of T cell changes during pregnancy in multiple sclerosis (dated by TCRdb to the late 2010s). Looking at the study overall: Changes in the T cell repertoire over the course of pregnancy were examined in this study in women with multiple sclerosis.

Receptor libraries were prepared by the immunoSEQ multiplex PCR assay. Here the immuneACCESS table is served through TCRdb, limited to in-frame sequences with V and J called. Missing clones are a known gap in these copies; in checked studies unresolved V genes cover under half, and the rest lacks a known reason. The sample records 13,000 to 15,000 clones, 90% to 95% of which are singletons. Approximately 2.6% of the sample comes from the top ten. The germline V gene gives CDR1 as SGHVS and CDR2 as FNYEAQ. V is pared back by 2 bases and J by 0 bases, with 7 bases lying between the germline termini. Spanning cysteine to phenylalanine, the CDR3 consists of 15 amino acids. CDR3 DNA is the only sequence kept; it has 45 bases, read in frame from the first base. A remark on this clone: Its antigen has not been determined. There are no base qualities to consult, and no much larger clone falls within one base.

This specimen consisted of peripheral blood, obtained in the second trimester of pregnancy. This clonotype was sampled from a female donor in good health, enrolled as a control in a pregnancy study. The chain is encoded by TRBV7-6 joined to TRBJ2-2; the D gene assignment is ambiguous. Read as DNA, the sequence is TGTGCCAGCAGCTTAATTACGGCGAACACCGGGGAGCTGTTTTTT. This gives the protein CASSLITANTGELFF.